This T cell receptor (beta chain) was observed in a study of blood T cell repertoires in COVID-19. Study-wide background: In each case, the material was cDNA or gDNA derived from T cells, B-cell-depleted T cells, or PBMCs.

Donors of Cohort 3 who recovered were those that had two negative PCRs, clearance, or symptom resolution. Method: immunoSEQ multiplex PCR; TCRdb's copy keeps in-frame clones and lacks some. The sample carries over 200,000 clones, 85% recorded once. J gave up 3 bases and V 6 bases, and 10 bases lay outside the gene matches. The CDR3 spans 15 residues. Per the germline V gene, CDR1 is SGHRS and CDR2 is YFSETQ. This clonotype originated in a man aged 35-49 years who had recovered from COVID-19. This chain uses TRBV5-1 with TRBJ2-7; 9 nucleotides match TRBD1. The sequencing input was PBMCs or T cells enriched from blood (not recorded which). The CDR3 protein is CASTLQGATFYEQYF. CDR3 nucleotides: TGCGCCAGCACGTTACAGGGGGCGACTTTCTACGAGCAGTACTTC.